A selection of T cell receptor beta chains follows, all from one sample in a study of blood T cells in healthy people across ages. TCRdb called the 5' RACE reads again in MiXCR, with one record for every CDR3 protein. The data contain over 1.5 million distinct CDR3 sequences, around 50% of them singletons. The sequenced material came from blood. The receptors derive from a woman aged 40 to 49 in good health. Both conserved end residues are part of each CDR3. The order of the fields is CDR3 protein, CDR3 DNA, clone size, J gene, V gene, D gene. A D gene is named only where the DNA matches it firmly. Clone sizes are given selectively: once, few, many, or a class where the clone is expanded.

CSARTGTVGLGETQYF TGCAGTGCTAGAACCGGGACAGTAGGGTTAGGGGAGACCCAGTACTTC few TRBJ2-5 TRBV20-1 TRBD1
CASSQDASGLSHEQFF TGTGCCAGCAGCCAGGATGCTAGCGGTCTTTCCCATGAGCAGTTCTTC . TRBJ2-1 TRBV3-1 TRBD2
CASSVVAGGHEQYF TGTGCCAGCAGCGTAGTTGCGGGGGGCCACGAGCAGTACTTC . TRBJ2-7 TRBV9 TRBD2
CASSSPSGGGTDTQYF TGTGCCAGCAGCTCCCCCAGCGGGGGGGGCACAGATACGCAGTATTTT . TRBJ2-3 TRBV9 TRBD2
CASSAGALNSPLHF TGTGCCAGCAGCGCGGGGGCCCTTAATTCACCCCTCCACTTT few TRBJ1-6 TRBV9 .
CASSPTGTSGAEGTQETQYF TGTGCCAGCAGCCCCACCGGGACTAGCGGGGCGGAAGGTACCCAAGAGACCCAGTACTTC . TRBJ2-5 TRBV7-2 TRBD2
CASSFSGRGNYGYTF TGTGCCAGCAGTTTCTCGGGACGGGGGAACTATGGCTACACCTTC . TRBJ1-2 TRBV12-3/TRBV12-4 .
CSAPRTGRTENIQYF TGCAGTGCCCCTCGGACAGGGCGAACCGAAAACATTCAGTACTTC . TRBJ2-4 TRBV20-1 TRBD1
CSASDRAKNIQYF TGCAGTGCCTCGGACAGGGCCAAAAACATTCAGTACTTC few TRBJ2-4 TRBV20-1 TRBD1
CASSYRQGINIQYF TGTGCCAGCAGTTACAGGCAGGGCATAAACATTCAGTACTTC few TRBJ2-4 TRBV6-2/TRBV6-3 .
CARSLHRNYGYTF TGTGCCAGAAGCTTGCACAGAAACTATGGCTACACCTTC few TRBJ1-2 TRBV5-3 .
CASSLRLAGKETQYF TGTGCCAGCAGCTTACGCCTAGCGGGGAAAGAGACCCAGTACTTC many TRBJ2-5 TRBV13 TRBD2
CANRPGRAGAFATQYF TGTGCCAACAGGCCGGGAAGGGCGGGGGCATTCGCTACGCAGTATTTT . TRBJ2-3 TRBV4-2 .
CASIRATSDIYGYTF TGTGCCAGCATCAGGGCCACCAGTGATATCTATGGCTACACCTTC . TRBJ1-2 TRBV6-6 .
CASTAYTGELFF TGTGCCAGCACGGCTTACACCGGGGAGCTGTTTTTT . TRBJ2-2 TRBV6-1 .
CASSLGGTGGYQPQHF TGTGCCAGCAGCTTAGGAGGGACAGGGGGGTATCAGCCCCAGCATTTT . TRBJ1-5 TRBV7-2 TRBD1
CASSDWGPDTQYF TGTGCCAGCAGTGATTGGGGGCCAGATACGCAGTATTTT once TRBJ2-3 TRBV6-1 .
CASSVFGSTDTQYF TGTGCCAGCAGCGTATTTGGCAGCACAGATACGCAGTATTTT . TRBJ2-3 TRBV9 .
CASKNEGTVSYNSPLHF TGTGCCAGCAAAAACGAAGGGACTGTCTCCTATAATTCACCCCTCCACTTT . TRBJ1-6 TRBV7-2 .
CASSLEGPASGGYTF TGCGCCAGCAGCTTGGAGGGGCCAGCATCAGGTGGCTACACCTTC . TRBJ1-2 TRBV5-1 .
CASRNPGGSNTEAFF TGTGCCAGCAGAAACCCGGGGGGATCGAACACTGAAGCTTTCTTT . TRBJ1-1 TRBV19 .
CASSAEDQETQYF TGTGCCAGCAGCGCAGAGGACCAAGAGACCCAGTACTTC . TRBJ2-5 TRBV5-5 .
CSGWTGGTEAFF TGCAGCGGATGGACAGGGGGGACTGAAGCTTTCTTT . TRBJ1-1 TRBV29-1 TRBD1
CASSPQVPAGANVLTF TGCGCCAGCAGCCCGCAGGTCCCCGCTGGGGCCAACGTCCTGACTTTC few TRBJ2-6 TRBV4-3 .
CASSQSGGRIDTQYF TGCGCCAGCAGCCAAAGCGGGGGAAGGATAGATACGCAGTATTTT . TRBJ2-3 TRBV4-3 TRBD2
CASSDSGRGETQYF TGTGCCAGCAGCGACTCCGGGAGAGGAGAGACCCAGTACTTC . TRBJ2-5 TRBV7-2 .
CASSPTGQGAFEYEQYF TGTGCCAGCAGTCCCACGGGACAGGGGGCTTTTGAGTACGAGCAGTACTTC . TRBJ2-7 TRBV27 TRBD1
CASSHRDRGWQETQYF TGTGCCAGCAGCCACCGGGACAGGGGGTGGCAAGAGACCCAGTACTTC once TRBJ2-5 TRBV7-9 TRBD1
CASSLKDWDGYNEQFF TGTGCCAGCAGCTTAAAAGATTGGGACGGATACAATGAGCAGTTCTTC . TRBJ2-1 TRBV11-3 .
CASRSPSGGTNQPQHF TGTGCCAGCAGATCACCGAGCGGGGGTACCAATCAGCCCCAGCATTTT few TRBJ1-5 TRBV14 .
CASSQGAGIEQFF TGTGCCAGCAGCCAAGGGGCGGGGATCGAGCAGTTCTTC . TRBJ2-1 TRBV4-2 .
CASSKNRLSSTDTQYF TGTGCCAGCAGTAAAAACCGACTTTCTAGCACAGATACGCAGTATTTT . TRBJ2-3 TRBV12-3/TRBV12-4 .
CASRTTGGGWQFF TGTGCCAGCAGAACGACAGGGGGTGGGTGGCAGTTCTTC . TRBJ2-1 TRBV6-1 TRBD1